The present T cell receptor (beta chain) was sequenced within a study of shared clonotypes between healthy human individuals. The germline gives CDR1 SGHTA, CDR2 FQGNSA. Trimming stripped 5 bases from V and 1 base from J, with 11 bases between. The CDR3 loop spans 14 amino acids. The assay was immunoSEQ multiplex PCR, and TCRdb's table has in-frame clones only and misses some. The data contain millions of clones, approximately 95% of them singletons. The chain is built from TRBV7-2 and TRBJ1-1; D is uncertain. This TCR derives from a man younger than 30 in good health. Some clones in this sample may be carry-over from other donors' samples. Sample: naive CD4+ T cells from PBMCs. As for subset: CD45RA+ positively selected. CDR3 loop: CASSLIHGNTEAFF. CDR3 coding DNA: TGTGCCAGCAGCCTGATACACGGGAACACTGAAGCTTTCTTT.